This T cell receptor (beta chain) is from a study of shared clonotypes between healthy human individuals. Study details: CD8 memory received one plate per donor, CD8 naive two, CD4 memory three and CD4 naive three.

V lost 5 bases and J lost 2, with 29 bases in between. In germline, CDR1 is SGHRS, CDR2 YFSETQ. The CDR3 spans 19 residues. Clones were read by immunoSEQ multiplex PCR, and TCRdb kept only the in-frame ones, dropping some. This table holds over a million clones, around 76% found once. The sample holds many counts of this clone. The antigen is undetermined. Study results and limitations: In a few donors, around 5.5% of naive CD4 clonotypes appeared in common.

This receptor was identified in a man between 18 and 29 years old in good health. The chain employs TRBV5-1 and TRBJ2-7; D may be TRBD1 (6 bases). Sequences were obtained from memory CD4+ T cells sorted from blood. Subset specified: CD45RA-negative fraction. The CDR3 loop is CASSREINLFRDTTYEQYF. The CDR3 DNA follows: TGCGCCAGCAGTCGCGAAATCAACCTCTTTAGGGACACTACCTACGAGCAGTACTTC.